This T cell receptor (beta chain) was sequenced for a study of T cell responses to AZD1222 COVID-19 vaccine. Deletions cut 0 bases from V and 1 base from J, with 9 bases between. The germline V gene has CDR1 MNHEY and CDR2 SMNVEV (reference sequence). This CDR3 is 15 amino acids long. Assay used: immunoSEQ multiplex PCR; TCRdb lists only in-frame clones, some missing. The data hold approximately 89,000 clones, with 92% observed a single time. General observations from the study: At 160-218 and 743-854, vaccine-associated CD4 TCRs were dominant, and they spanned spike. At baseline, just a handful of AZD1222 recipients tested seropositive. All repertoire sampling was performed exclusively after the peak T cell response.

About this clone: The target antigen is unknown.

This clonotype originated in an adult in good health. This chain links TRBV27 with TRBJ1-1; D not resolved. Source: peripheral blood, taken on day 0 of AZD1222 vaccination. The chain's CDR3 is CASSLSGPTNTEAFF. For the CDR3, the DNA is TGTGCCAGCAGTTTATCGGGTCCCACGAACACTGAAGCTTTCTTT.